The rows below give T cell receptor beta chains drawn from one sample of a study of OX40 agonist ivuxolimab in advanced cancers. Measured with immunoSEQ multiplex PCR; TCRdb has only the in-frame clones, and not every one. Counted here are around 48,000 clones, 83% occurring once; the ten biggest clones make up about 1%. Source: CD4+ or CD8+ T cells sorted from blood, taken in a trial of the OX40 agonist ivuxolimab. All receptors come from an adult with an advanced solid tumor such as melanoma, head and neck, liver or kidney cancer. CDR3s include the opening cysteine and the closing phenylalanine or tryptophan. A D gene is named only where the DNA matches it firmly.

J: TRBJ2-7; length: 14; D: -; V: TRBV27; CDR3: CASSLSRVPYEQYF
J: TRBJ2-5; length: 12; D: -; V: TRBV5-1; CDR3: CASSSERETQYF
J: TRBJ2-5; length: 15; D: -; V: TRBV2; CDR3: CASSEAGGRGETQYF
J: TRBJ1-2; length: 13; D: -; V: TRBV6-1; CDR3: CASSPQGHYGYTF
J: TRBJ2-3; length: 17; D: TRBD2; V: TRBV30; CDR3: CAWSSPRLAGPTDTQYF
J: TRBJ1-6; length: 15; D: -; V: TRBV6-5; CDR3: CASSYAGGLSSPLHF
J: TRBJ2-5; length: 13; D: -; V: TRBV6-5; CDR3: CASSRGGPETQYF
J: TRBJ2-1; length: 17; D: -; V: TRBV7-6; CDR3: CASSSNLRRGRNNEQFF
J: TRBJ2-1; length: 13; D: TRBD1; V: TRBV2; CDR3: CASSYEQGAEQFF
J: TRBJ2-7; length: 14; D: TRBD1; V: TRBV6-1; CDR3: CATLGQEISYEQYF
J: TRBJ2-3; length: 15; D: -; V: TRBV9; CDR3: CASSPGLLSTDTQYF
J: TRBJ1-6; length: 15; D: -; V: TRBV27; CDR3: CASSPPSSYNSPLHF
J: TRBJ1-6; length: 14; D: -; V: TRBV5-4; CDR3: CASGEDLARSPLHF
J: TRBJ2-3; length: 13; D: -; V: TRBV15; CDR3: CATSRVFRDTQYF
J: TRBJ2-7; length: 14; D: TRBD1; V: TRBV5-5; CDR3: CASSVGQGAREQYF
J: TRBJ2-3; length: 13; D: -; V: TRBV9; CDR3: CASSVAHVDTQYF
J: TRBJ2-1; length: 15; D: TRBD2; V: TRBV6-5; CDR3: CASSIAGAQYNEQFF
J: TRBJ1-2; length: 14; D: TRBD1; V: TRBV5-1; CDR3: CASSRRQGNYGYTF
J: TRBJ2-7; length: 19; D: -; V: TRBV19; CDR3: CASTGRGDRAPFLSYEQYF
J: TRBJ2-5; length: 14; D: -; V: TRBV6-6; CDR3: CASILEEGSETQYF
J: TRBJ1-2; length: 13; D: -; V: TRBV9; CDR3: CASSPGANYGYTF
J: TRBJ1-2; length: 10; D: -; V: TRBV6-4; CDR3: CASRVSGYTF
J: TRBJ1-4; length: 13; D: -; V: TRBV6-5; CDR3: CATQVSSYEKLFF
J: TRBJ1-1; length: 12; D: -; V: TRBV19; CDR3: CAIDRRLTEAFF
J: TRBJ1-1; length: 14; D: -; V: TRBV27; CDR3: CAGSFGSGRTEAFF
J: TRBJ2-1; length: 16; D: TRBD1; V: TRBV19; CDR3: CATGQGYRGIYNEQFF
J: TRBJ1-4; length: 14; D: TRBD1; V: TRBV30; CDR3: CAWSVLTTGEKLFF
J: TRBJ2-3; length: 13; D: -; V: TRBV12-5; CDR3: CASGLSRTDTQYF
J: TRBJ2-7; length: 14; D: TRBD1; V: TRBV9; CDR3: CASGRTGNIYEQYF
J: TRBJ2-7; length: 15; D: -; V: TRBV7-3; CDR3: CASSLLAEGPYEQYF
J: TRBJ2-5; length: 13; D: -; V: TRBV21-1; CDR3: CASSLLGLPTQYF
J: TRBJ2-2; length: 15; D: -; V: TRBV7-7; CDR3: CASSATGGDTGELFF
J: TRBJ2-3; length: 16; D: -; V: TRBV12-5; CDR3: CASGLRETSRTDTQYF
J: TRBJ2-5; length: 15; D: -; V: TRBV5-1; CDR3: CASSRGAEGGETQYF
J: TRBJ2-5; length: 13; D: -; V: TRBV5-5; CDR3: CASSLVGAETQYF
J: TRBJ2-3; length: 12; D: -; V: TRBV4-3; CDR3: CASSQQEDTQYF